This TCR beta chain came from a study of cytomegalovirus exposure and HLA in healthy donors. Study findings and constraints: Common viral pathogens (according to a later analysis) appeared linked to several of the most significant clusters.

The PCR contained 60 Vbeta and 13 Jbeta primers. Clones were sequenced by immunoSEQ multiplex PCR, and TCRdb holds only the in-frame ones, with some missing. The sample consists of about 160,000 clones, over 70% of them appearing once. Comment on this clone: What it binds is unknown. Germline and junction disagree at one end, which may indicate a read error.

Germline values: CDR1 SGHRS, CDR2 YFSETQ. This CDR3 region has 15 residues. This chain connects TRBV5-1 to TRBJ2-5, with 13 bases matching TRBD2. The receptor's source is a woman aged 50 to 60 in good health and CMV-seropositive. Sequencing was performed on PBMCs. In DNA, the CDR3 is TGCGCCAGCAGTTTGGGACTAGCGGGGACCTTGACCCAGTACTTC. This translates into CASSLGLAGTLTQYF. The variable domain in full, completed from reference TRBV5-1 and TRBJ2-5, reads KAGVTQTPRYLIKTRGQQVTLSCSPISGHRSVSWYQQTPGQGLQFLFEYFSETQRNKGNFPGRFSGRQFSNSRSEMNVSTLELGDSALYLCASSLGLAGTLTQYFGPGTRLLVL.